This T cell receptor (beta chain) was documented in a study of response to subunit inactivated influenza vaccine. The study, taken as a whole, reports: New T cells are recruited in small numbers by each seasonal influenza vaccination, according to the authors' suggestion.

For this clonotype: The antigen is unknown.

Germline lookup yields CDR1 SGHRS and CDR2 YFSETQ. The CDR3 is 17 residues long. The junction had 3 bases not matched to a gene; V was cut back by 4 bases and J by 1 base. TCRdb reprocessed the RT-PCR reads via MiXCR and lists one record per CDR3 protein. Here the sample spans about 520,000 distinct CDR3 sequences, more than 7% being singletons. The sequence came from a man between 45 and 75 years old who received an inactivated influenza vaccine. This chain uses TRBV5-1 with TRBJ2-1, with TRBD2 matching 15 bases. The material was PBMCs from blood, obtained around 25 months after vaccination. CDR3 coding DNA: TGCGCCAGCAGCGGCGGGACTAGCGGGAGGTCCTACAATGAGCAGTTCTTC. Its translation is CASSGGTSGRSYNEQFF. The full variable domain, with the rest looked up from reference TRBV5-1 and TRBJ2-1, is KAGVTQTPRYLIKTRGQQVTLSCSPISGHRSVSWYQQTPGQGLQFLFEYFSETQRNKGNFPGRFSGRQFSNSRSEMNVSTLELGDSALYLCASSGGTSGRSYNEQFFGPGTRLTVL.